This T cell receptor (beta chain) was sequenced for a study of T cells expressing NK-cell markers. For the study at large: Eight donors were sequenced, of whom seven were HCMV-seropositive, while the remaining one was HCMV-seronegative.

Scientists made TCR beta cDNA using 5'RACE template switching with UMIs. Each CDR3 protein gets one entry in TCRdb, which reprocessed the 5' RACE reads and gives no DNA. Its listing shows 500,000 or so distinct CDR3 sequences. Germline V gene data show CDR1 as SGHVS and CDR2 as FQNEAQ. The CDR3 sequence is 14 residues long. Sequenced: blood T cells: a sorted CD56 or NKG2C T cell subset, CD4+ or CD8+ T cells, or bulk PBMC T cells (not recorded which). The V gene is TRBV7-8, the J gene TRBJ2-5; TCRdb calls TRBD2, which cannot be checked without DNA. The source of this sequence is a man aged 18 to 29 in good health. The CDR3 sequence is CASRRGTARETQYF.